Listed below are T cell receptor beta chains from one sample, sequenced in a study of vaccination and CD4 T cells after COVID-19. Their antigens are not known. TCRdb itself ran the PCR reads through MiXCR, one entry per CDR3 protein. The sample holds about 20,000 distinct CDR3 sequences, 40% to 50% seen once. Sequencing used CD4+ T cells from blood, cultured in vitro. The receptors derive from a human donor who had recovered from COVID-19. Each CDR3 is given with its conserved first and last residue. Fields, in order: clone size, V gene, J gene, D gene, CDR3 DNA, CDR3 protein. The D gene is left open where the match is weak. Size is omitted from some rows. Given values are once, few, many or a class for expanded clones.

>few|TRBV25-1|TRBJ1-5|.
TGTGCCAGCAGTGATGCAGGGACACAATATAGCAATCAGCCCCAGCATTTT
CASSDAGTQYSNQPQHF
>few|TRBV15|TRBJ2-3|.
TGTGCCACCAGCAGAGACTCTGGGACGCAGTATTTT
CATSRDSGTQYF
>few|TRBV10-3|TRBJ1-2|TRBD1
TGTGCCGTAAAAGGGGGCAGGGGCATCTATGGCTACACCTTC
CAVKGGRGIYGYTF
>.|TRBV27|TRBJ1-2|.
TGTGCCAGCAGTTCCACAGGCCGAATATCTAACTATGGCTACACCTTC
CASSSTGRISNYGYTF
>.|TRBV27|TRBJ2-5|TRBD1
TGTGCCACCAGGGGGACAGAAGAGACCCAGTACTTC
CATRGTEETQYF
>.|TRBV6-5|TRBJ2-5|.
TGTGCCAGCAGTTACTTGTTAATCCTGGTTGCCCAAGAGACCCAGTACTTC
CASSYLLILVAQETQYF
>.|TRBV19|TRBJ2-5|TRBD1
TGTGCCAGTAGTATTAGGCCAGGGGGCTGGGAGACCCAGTACTTC
CASSIRPGGWETQYF
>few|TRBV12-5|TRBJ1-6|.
TGTGCTAGTGGTCCTTATAATTCACCCCTCCACTTT
CASGPYNSPLHF
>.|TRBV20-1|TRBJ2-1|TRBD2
TGCAGTGCCCAGGCCAGCGGGGCGCGGGGGGAGCAGTTCTTC
CSAQASGARGEQFF
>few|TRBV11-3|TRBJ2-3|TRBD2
TGTGCCAGCAGCTCGGGGCGACTAGCGGGGGGCCATGCTAAAGCATTGACTAGCACAGATACGCAGTATTTT
CASSSGRLAGGHAKALTSTDTQYF
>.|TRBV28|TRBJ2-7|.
TGTGCCAGCAGTCGAATGGGGGGTTCCTACGAGCAGTACTTC
CASSRMGGSYEQYF
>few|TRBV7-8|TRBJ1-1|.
TGTGCCAGCAGCCCCCAGACAGCCACTAACACTGAAGCTTTCTTT
CASSPQTATNTEAFF
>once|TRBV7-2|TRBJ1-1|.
TGTGCCAGCAGCAATCAGGGGTTCACTGAAGCTTTCTTT
CASSNQGFTEAFF
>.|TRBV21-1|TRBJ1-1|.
TGTGCCAGCAGCAAAGTAGGGAACACTGAAGCTTTCTTT
CASSKVGNTEAFF
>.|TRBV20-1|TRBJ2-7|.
TGCAGTGCTAGAGCCAGCCTAAAGGGACACACCTACGAGCAGTACTTC
CSARASLKGHTYEQYF
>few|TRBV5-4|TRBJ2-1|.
TGTGCCAGCAGCTTGGGCGTCGGGGAGCAGTTCTTC
CASSLGVGEQFF
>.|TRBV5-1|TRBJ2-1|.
TGCGCCAGCAGCTTGGTTGCCACCTCCTACAATGAGCAGTTCTTC
CASSLVATSYNEQFF
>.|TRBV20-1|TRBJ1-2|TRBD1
TGCAGTGCTAGAAACCCTTACCGGGACAGGGTCTATGGCTACACCTTC
CSARNPYRDRVYGYTF
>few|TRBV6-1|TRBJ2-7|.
TGTGCCAGCAGTCCCCCTGGGGTCCTCGGTATGGGGGAGCAGTACTTC
CASSPPGVLGMGEQYF
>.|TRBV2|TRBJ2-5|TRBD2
TGTGCCAGCAGTGAAGCGGGGACTAGCGGGGGAAGGACCCAGTACTTC
CASSEAGTSGGRTQYF
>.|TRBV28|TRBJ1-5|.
TGTGCCAGCAGTTTATGGCAGGGTAATCAGCCCCAGCATTTT
CASSLWQGNQPQHF
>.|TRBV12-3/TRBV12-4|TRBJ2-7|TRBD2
TGTGCCAGCAGTTTAGCTAGCGGGGGGCCAAACTCCTACGAGCAGTACTTC
CASSLASGGPNSYEQYF
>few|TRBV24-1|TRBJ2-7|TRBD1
TGTGCCACCAGTGATGCCGGGACAGGCTACGAGCAGTACTTC
CATSDAGTGYEQYF
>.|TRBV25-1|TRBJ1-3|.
TGTGCCAGCAGTGAATCGTCGGGATCTGGAAACACCATATATTTT
CASSESSGSGNTIYF
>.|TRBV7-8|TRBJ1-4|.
TGTGCCAGCAGCGAGAGCCCTGCAACTAATGAAAAACTGTTTTTT
CASSESPATNEKLFF
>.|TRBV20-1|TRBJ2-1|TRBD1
TGCAGTGACCTCCGGGACAGGGGCGCAACTGAGCAGTTCTTC
CSDLRDRGATEQFF
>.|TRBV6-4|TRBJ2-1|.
TGTGCCAGCAGTGACCCGACTGGTATTCATGAGCAGTTCTTC
CASSDPTGIHEQFF
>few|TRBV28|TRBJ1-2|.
TGTGCCAGCAGTTTCCCGGCCTCGATCGAAGCTAACTATGGCTACACCTTC
CASSFPASIEANYGYTF